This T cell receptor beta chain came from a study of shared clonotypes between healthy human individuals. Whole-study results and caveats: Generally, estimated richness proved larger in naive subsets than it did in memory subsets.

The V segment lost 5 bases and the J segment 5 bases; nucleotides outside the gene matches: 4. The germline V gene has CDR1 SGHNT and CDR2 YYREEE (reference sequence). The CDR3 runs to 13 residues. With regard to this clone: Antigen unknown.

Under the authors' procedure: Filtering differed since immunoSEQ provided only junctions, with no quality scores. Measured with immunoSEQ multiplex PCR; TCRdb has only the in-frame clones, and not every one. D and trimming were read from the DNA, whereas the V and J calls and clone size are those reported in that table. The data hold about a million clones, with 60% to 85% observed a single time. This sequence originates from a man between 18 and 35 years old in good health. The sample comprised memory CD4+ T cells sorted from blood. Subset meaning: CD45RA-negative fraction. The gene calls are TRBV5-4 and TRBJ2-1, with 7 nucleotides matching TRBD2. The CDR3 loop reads CASSPRGDNEQFF. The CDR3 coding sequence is TGTGCCAGCAGTCCCCGGGGGGACAATGAGCAGTTCTTC. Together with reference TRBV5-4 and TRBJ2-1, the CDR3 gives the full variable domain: ETGVTQSPTHLIKTRGQQVTLRCSSQSGHNTVSWYQQALGQGPQFIFQYYREEENGRGNFPPRFSGLQFPNYSSELNVNALELDDSALYLCASSPRGDNEQFFGPGTRLTVL.